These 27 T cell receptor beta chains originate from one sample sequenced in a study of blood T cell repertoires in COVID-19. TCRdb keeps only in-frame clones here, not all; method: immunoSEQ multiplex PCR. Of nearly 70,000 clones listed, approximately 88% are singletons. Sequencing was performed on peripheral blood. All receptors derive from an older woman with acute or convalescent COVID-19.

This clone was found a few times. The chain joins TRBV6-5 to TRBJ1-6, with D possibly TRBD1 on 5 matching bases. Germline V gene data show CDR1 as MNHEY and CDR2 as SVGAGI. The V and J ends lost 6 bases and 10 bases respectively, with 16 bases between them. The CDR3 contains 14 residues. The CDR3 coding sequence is TGTGCCAGCAGGGTATCGCAGGGAGGGTCACCCCTCCACTTT. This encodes CASRVSQGGSPLHF.

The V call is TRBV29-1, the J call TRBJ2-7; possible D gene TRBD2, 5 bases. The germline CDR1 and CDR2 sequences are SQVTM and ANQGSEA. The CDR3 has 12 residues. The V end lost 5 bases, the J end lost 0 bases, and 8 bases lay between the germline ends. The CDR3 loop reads CSVPGSSYEQYF. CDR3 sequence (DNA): TGCAGCGTTCCGGGGTCCTCCTACGAGCAGTACTTC.

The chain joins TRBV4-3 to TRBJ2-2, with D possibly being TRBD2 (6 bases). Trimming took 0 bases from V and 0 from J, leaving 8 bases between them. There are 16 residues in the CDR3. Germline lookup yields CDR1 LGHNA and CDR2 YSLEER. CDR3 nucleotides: TGCGCCAGCAGCCAAGATCGGGGGACGAACACCGGGGAGCTGTTTTTT. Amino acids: CASSQDRGTNTGELFF.

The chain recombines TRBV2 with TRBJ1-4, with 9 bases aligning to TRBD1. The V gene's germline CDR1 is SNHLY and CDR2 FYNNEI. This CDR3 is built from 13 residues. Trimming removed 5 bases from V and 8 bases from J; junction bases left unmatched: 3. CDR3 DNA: TGTGCCAGCAGTACAGGGGGCCGGGAAAAACTGTTTTTT. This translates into CASSTGGREKLFF.

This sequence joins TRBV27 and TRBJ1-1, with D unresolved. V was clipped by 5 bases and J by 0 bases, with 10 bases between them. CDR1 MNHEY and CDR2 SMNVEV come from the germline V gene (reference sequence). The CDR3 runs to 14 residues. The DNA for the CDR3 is TGTGCCAGCAGTCCTCGGACTATGAACACTGAAGCTTTCTTT. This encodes CASSPRTMNTEAFF.

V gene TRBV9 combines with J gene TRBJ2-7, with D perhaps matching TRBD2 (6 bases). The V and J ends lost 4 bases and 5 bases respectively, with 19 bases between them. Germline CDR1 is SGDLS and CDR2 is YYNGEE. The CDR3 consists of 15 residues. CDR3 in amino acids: CASSKGAPRGNEQYF. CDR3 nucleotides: TGTGCCAGCAGCAAAGGGGCTCCCCGGGGGAACGAGCAGTACTTC.

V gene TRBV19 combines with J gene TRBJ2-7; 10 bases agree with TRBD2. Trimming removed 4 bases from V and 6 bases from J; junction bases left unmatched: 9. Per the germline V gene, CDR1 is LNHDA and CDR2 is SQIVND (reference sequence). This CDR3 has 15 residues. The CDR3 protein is CASSTKVASGGEQYF. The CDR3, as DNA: TGTGCCAGTAGTACCAAGGTGGCTAGCGGGGGCGAGCAGTACTTC. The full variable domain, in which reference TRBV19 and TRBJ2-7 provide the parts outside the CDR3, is DGGITQSPKYLFRKEGQNVTLSCEQNLNHDAMYWYRQDPGQGLRLIYYSQIVNDFQKGDIAEGYSVSREKKESFPLTVTSAQKNPTAFYLCASSTKVASGGEQYFGPGTRLTVT.

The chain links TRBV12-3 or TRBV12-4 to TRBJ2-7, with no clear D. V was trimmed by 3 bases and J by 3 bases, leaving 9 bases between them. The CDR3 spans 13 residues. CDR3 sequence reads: CASSFGSLYEQYF. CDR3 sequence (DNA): TGTGCCAGCAGTTTCGGGTCCCTCTACGAGCAGTACTTC.

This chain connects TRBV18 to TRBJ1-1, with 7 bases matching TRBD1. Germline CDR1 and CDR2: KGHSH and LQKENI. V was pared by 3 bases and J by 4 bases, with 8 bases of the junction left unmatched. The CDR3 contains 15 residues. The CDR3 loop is CASSPYRGDGTEAFF. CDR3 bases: TGTGCCAGCTCACCTTACAGGGGTGATGGCACTGAAGCTTTCTTT.

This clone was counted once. This CDR3 reads CASPRAGGDTQYF. CDR3 nucleotide sequence: TGCGCCAGCCCTAGGGCGGGGGGCGATACGCAGTATTTT. V gene TRBV5-1 combines with J gene TRBJ2-3; 8 nucleotides match TRBD2. CDR1 SGHRS and CDR2 YFSETQ come from the germline V gene. The CDR3 is 13 amino acids. Trimming cost V 7 bases and J 6 bases; bases outside gene matches: 7.

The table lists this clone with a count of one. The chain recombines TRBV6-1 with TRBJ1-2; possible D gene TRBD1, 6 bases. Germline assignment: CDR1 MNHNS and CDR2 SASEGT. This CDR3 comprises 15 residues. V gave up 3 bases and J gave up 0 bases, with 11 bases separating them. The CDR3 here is CASSETGGSNYGYTF. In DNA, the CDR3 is TGTGCCAGCAGTGAGACGGGGGGCTCTAACTATGGCTACACCTTC.

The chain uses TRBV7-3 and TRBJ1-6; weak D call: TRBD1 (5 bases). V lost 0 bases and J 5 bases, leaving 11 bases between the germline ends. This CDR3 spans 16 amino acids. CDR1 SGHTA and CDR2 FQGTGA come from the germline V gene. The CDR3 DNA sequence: TGTGCCAGCAGCTTAACGACAGTCCGGCATAATTCACCCCTCCACTTT. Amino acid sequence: CASSLTTVRHNSPLHF.

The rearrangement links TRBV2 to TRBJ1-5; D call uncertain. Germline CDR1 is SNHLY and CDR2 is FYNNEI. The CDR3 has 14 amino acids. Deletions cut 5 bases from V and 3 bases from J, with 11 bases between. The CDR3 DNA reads TGTGCCAGCAGTCCTATATCCCCCAATCAGCCCCAGCATTTT. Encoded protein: CASSPISPNQPQHF. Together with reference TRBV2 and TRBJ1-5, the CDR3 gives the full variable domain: EPEVTQTPSHQVTQMGQEVILRCVPISNHLYFYWYRQILGQKVEFLVSFYNNEISEKSEIFDDQFSVERPDGSNFTLKIRSTKLEDSAMYFCASSPISPNQPQHFGDGTRLSIL.

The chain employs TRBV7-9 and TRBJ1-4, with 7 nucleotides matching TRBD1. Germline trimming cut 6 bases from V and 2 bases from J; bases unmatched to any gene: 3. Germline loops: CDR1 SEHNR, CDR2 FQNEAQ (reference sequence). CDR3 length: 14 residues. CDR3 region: CASSYRGTNEKLFF. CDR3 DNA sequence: TGTGCCAGCAGTTACAGGGGTACTAATGAAAAACTGTTTTTT.

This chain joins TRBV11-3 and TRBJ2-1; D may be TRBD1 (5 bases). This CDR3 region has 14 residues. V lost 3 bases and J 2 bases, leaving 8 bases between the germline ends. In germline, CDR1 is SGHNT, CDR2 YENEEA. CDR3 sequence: CASSFTGTYNEQFF. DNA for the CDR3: TGTGCCAGCAGCTTCACAGGAACCTACAATGAGCAGTTCTTC.

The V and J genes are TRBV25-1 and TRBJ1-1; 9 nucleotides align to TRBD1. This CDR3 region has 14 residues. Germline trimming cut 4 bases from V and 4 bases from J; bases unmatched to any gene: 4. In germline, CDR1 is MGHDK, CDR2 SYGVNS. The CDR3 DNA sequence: TGTGCCAGCAGTGGGATGACAGGGGGCACTGAAGCTTTCTTT. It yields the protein CASSGMTGGTEAFF.

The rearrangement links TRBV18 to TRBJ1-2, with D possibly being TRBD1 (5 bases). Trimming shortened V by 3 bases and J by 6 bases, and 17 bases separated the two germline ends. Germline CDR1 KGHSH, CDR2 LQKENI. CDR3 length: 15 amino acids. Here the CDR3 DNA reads TGTGCCAGCTCACCGGCCCAGGGCGGTATCAATGGCTACACCTTC. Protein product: CASSPAQGGINGYTF. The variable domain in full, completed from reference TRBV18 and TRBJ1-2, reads NAGVMQNPRHLVRRRGQEARLRCSPMKGHSHVYWYRQLPEEGLKFMVYLQKENIIDESGMPKERFSAEFPKEGPSILRIQQVVRGDSAAYFCASSPAQGGINGYTFGSGTRLTVV.

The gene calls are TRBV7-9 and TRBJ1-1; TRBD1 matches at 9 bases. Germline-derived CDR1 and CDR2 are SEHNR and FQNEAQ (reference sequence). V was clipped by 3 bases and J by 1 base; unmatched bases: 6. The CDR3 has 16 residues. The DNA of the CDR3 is TGTGCCAGCAGCTTTTCACAGGGGGCCGGGAACACTGAAGCTTTCTTT. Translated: CASSFSQGAGNTEAFF.

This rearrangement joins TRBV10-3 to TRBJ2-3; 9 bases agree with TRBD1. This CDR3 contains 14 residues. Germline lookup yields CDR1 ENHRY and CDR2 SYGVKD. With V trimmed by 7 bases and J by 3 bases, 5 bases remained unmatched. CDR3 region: CAINGQGTTDTQYF. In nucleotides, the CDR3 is TGTGCCATCAACGGACAGGGGACTACAGATACGCAGTATTTT.

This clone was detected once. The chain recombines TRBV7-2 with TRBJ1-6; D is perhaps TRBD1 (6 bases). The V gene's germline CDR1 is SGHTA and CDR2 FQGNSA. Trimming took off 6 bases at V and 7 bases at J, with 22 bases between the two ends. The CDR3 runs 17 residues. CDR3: CASRQRGGRPTNSPLHF. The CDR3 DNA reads TGTGCCAGCAGACAACGAGGGGGACGGCCTACGAATTCACCCCTCCACTTT.

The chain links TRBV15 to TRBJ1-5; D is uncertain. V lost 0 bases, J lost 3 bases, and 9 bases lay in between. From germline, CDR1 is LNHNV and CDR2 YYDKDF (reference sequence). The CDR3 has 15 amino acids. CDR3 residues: CATSRDPRPNQPQHF. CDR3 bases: TGTGCCACCAGCAGAGATCCTCGTCCCAATCAGCCCCAGCATTTT.

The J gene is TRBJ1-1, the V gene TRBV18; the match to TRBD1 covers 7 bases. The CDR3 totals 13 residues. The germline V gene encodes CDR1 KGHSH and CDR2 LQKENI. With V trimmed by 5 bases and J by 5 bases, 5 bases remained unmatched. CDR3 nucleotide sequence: TGTGCCAGCTCAGAGGGGGCGGTAACTGAAGCTTTCTTT. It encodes CASSEGAVTEAFF.

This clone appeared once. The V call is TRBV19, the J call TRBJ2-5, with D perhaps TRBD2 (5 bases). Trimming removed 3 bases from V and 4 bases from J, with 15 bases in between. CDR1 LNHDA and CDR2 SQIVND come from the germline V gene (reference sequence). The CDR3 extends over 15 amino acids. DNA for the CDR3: TGTGCCAGTAGTATGAGAAGAGGGAGTGGAGAGACCCAGTACTTC. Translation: CASSMRRGSGETQYF.

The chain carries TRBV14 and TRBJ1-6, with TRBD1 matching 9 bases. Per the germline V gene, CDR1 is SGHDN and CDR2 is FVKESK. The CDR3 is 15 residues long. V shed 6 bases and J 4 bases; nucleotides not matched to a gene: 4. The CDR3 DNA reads TGTGCCAGCAGGCAGACAGGGGGTTATAATTCACCCCTCCACTTT. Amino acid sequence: CASRQTGGYNSPLHF.

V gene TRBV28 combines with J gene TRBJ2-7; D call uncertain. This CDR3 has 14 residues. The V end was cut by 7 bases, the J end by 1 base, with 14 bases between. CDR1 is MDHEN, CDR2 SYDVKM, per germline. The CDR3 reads CASNVADGSYEQYF. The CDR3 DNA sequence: TGTGCCAGCAACGTAGCCGACGGATCCTACGAGCAGTACTTC.

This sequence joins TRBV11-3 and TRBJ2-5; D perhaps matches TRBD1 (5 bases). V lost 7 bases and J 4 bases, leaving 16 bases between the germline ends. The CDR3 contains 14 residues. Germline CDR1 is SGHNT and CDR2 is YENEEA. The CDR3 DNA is TGTGCCAGCATCGATGACCAGGGTAGAGAGACCCAGTACTTC. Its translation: CASIDDQGRETQYF. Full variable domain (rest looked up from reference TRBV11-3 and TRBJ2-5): EAGVVQSPRYKIIEKKQPVAFWCNPISGHNTLYWYLQNLGQGPELLIRYENEEAVDDSQLPKDRFSAERLKGVDSTLKIQPAELGDSAVYLCASIDDQGRETQYFGPGTRLLVL.

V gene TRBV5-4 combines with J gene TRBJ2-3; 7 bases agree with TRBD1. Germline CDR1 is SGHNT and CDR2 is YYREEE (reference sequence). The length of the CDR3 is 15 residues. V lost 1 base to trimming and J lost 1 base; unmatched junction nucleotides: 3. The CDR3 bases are TGTGCCAGCAGCTTGAGGGGGCGGGGCACAGATACGCAGTATTTT. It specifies CASSLRGRGTDTQYF.